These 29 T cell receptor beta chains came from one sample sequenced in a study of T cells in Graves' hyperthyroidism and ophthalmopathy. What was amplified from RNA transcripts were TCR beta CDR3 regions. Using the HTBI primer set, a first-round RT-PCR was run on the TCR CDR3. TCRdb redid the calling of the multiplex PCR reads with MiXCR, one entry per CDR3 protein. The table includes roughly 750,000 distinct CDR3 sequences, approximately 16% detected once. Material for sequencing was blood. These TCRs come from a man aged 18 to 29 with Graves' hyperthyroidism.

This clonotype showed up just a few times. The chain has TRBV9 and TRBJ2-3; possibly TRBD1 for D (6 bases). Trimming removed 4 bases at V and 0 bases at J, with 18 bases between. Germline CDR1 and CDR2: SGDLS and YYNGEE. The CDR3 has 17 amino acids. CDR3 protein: CASSPSGQPTSTDTQYF. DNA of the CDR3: TGTGCCAGCAGCCCTTCCGGACAGCCCACTAGCACAGATACGCAGTATTTT.

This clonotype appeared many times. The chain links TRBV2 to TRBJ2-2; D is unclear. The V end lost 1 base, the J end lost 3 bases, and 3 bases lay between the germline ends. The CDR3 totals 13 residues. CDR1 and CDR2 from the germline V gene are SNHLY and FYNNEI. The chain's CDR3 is CASSEEYTGELFF. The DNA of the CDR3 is TGTGCCAGCAGTGAAGAGTACACCGGGGAGCTGTTTTTT.

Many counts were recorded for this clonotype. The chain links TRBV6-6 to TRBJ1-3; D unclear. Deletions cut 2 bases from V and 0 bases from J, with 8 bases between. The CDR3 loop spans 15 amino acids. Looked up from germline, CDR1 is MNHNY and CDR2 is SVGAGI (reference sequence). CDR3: CASSYRSVSGNTIYF. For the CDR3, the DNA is TGTGCCAGCAGTTACCGGTCTGTCTCTGGAAACACCATATATTTT.

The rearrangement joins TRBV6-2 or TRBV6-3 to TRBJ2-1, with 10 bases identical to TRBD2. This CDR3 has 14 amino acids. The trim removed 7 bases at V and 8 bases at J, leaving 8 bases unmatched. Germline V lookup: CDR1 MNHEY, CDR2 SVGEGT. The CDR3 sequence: CASTGTSEFHEQFF. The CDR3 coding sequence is TGTGCCAGCACGGGGACTAGCGAGTTCCATGAGCAGTTCTTC.

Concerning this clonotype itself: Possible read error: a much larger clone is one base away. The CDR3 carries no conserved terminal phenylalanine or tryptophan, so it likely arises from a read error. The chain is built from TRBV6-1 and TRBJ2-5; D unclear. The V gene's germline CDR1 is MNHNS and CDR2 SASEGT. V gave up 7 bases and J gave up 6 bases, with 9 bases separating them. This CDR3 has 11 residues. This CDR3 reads CASISGKTQYL. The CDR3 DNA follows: TGTGCCAGCATCTCCGGCAAGACCCAGTACCTC.

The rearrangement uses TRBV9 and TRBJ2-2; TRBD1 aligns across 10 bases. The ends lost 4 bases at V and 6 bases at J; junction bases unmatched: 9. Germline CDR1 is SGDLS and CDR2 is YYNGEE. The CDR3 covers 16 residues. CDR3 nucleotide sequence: TGTGCCAGCAGCCCCAAGACAGGGGGCAGTGCCGGGGAGCTGTTTTTT. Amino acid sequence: CASSPKTGGSAGELFF.

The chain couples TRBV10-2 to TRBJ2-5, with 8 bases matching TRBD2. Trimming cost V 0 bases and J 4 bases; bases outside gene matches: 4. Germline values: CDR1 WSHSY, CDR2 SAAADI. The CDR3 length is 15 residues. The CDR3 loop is CASSESAGGGETQYF. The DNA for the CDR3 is TGCGCCAGCAGTGAGTCGGCGGGAGGCGGAGAGACCCAGTACTTC.

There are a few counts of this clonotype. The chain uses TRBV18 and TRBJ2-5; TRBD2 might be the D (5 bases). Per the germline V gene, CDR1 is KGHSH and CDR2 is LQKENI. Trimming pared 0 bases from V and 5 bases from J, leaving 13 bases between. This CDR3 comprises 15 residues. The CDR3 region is CASSPPLQRGETQYF. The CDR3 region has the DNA TGTGCCAGCTCACCACCGCTCCAAAGAGGGGAGACCCAGTACTTC.

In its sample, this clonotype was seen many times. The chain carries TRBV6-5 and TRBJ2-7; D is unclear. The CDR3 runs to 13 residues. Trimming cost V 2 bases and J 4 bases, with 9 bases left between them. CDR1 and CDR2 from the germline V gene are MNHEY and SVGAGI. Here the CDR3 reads CASSYRESYEQYF. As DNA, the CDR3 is TGTGCCAGCAGTTACCGCGAATCGTACGAGCAGTACTTC.

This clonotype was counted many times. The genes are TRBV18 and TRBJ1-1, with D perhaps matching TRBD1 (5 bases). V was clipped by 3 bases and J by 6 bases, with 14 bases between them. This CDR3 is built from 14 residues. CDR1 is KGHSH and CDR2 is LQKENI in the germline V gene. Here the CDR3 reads CASSPGASAPEAFF. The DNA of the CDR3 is TGTGCCAGCTCACCCGGGGCCTCAGCCCCTGAAGCTTTCTTT.

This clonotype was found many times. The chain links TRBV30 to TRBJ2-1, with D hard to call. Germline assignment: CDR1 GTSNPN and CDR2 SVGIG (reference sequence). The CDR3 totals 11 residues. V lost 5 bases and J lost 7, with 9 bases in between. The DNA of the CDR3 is TGTGCCTGGGGCCTGGGAAATGAGCAGTTCTTC. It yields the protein CAWGLGNEQFF.

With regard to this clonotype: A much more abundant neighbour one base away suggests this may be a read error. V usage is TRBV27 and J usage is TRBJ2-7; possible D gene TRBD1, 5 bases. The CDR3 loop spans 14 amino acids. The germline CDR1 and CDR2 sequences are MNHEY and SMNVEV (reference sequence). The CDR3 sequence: CASSLFPGPYERYF. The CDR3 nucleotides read TGTGCCAGCAGTTTATTTCCAGGGCCCTACGAGCGGTACTTC.

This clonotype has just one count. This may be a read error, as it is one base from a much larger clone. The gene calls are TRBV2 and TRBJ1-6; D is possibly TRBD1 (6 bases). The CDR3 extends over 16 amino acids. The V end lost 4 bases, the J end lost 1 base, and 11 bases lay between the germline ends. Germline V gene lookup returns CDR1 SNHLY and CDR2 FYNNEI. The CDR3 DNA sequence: TGTGCCAGCAGTGGGGGGCCCCGGTCCTATAATTCACCCCTCCACTTT. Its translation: CASSGGPRSYNSPLHF.

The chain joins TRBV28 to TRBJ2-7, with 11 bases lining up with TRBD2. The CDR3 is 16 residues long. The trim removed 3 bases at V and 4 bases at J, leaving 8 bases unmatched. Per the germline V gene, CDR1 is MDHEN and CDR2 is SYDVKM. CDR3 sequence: CASSFIAGGPVYEQYF. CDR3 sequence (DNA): TGTGCCAGCAGTTTTATAGCGGGAGGGCCAGTTTACGAGCAGTACTTC.

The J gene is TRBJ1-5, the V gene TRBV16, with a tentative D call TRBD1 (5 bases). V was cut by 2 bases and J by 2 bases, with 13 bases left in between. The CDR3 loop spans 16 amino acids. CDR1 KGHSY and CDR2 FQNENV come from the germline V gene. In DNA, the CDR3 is TGTGCCAGCAGCCAAGGTGCAGGGAAGGGCAATCAGCCCCAGCATTTT. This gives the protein CASSQGAGKGNQPQHF.

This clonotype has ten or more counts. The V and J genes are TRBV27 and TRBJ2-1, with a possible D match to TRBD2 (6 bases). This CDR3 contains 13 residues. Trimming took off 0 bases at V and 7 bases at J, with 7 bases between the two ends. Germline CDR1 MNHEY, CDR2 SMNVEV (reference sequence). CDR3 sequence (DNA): TGTGCCAGCAGTTTATCCGGGGGTAATGAGCAGTTCTTC. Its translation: CASSLSGGNEQFF.

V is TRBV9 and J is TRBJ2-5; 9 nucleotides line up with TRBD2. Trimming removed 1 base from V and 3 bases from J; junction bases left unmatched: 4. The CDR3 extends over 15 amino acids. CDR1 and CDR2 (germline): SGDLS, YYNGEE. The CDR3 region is CASSVSGRIKETQYF. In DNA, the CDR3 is TGTGCCAGCAGCGTAAGCGGGAGGATAAAAGAGACCCAGTACTTC.

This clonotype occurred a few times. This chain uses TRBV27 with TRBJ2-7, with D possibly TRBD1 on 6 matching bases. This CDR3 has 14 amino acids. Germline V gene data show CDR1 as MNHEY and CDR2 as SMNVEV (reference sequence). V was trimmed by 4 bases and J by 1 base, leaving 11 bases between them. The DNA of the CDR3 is TGTGCCAGCAGTTATGAGACAGGATCCTACGAGCAGTACTTC. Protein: CASSYETGSYEQYF.

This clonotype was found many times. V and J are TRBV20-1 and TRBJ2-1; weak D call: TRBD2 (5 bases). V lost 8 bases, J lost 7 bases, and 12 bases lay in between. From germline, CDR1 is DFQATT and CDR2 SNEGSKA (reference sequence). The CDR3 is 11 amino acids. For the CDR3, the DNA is TGCAGTCCACGGTGGGAGAATGAGCAGTTCTTC. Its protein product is CSPRWENEQFF.

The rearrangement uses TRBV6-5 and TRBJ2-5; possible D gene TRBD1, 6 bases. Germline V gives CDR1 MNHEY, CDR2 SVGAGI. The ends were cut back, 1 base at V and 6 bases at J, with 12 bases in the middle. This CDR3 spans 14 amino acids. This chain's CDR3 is CASSYWGRRKTQYF. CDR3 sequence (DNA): TGTGCCAGCAGTTACTGGGGGCGCAGAAAGACCCAGTACTTC.

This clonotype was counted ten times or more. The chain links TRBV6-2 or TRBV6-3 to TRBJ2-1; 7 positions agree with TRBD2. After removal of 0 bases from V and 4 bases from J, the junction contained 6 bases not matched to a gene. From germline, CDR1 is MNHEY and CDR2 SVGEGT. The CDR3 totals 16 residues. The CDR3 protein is CASSYSGGSFYNEQFF. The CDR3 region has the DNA TGTGCCAGCAGTTACTCTGGCGGGAGCTTTTACAATGAGCAGTTCTTC.

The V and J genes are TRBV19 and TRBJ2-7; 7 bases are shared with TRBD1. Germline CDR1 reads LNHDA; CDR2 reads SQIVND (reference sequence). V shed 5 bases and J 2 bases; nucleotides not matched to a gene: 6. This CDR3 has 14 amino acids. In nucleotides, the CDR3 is TGTGCCAGTAGTGTGGGACAGTGGCCCTACGAGCAGTACTTC. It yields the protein CASSVGQWPYEQYF.

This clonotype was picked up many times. The CDR3 here is CASSLGRGLNEQFF. DNA for the CDR3: TGTGCCAGCAGTTTAGGAAGGGGGCTGAATGAGCAGTTCTTC. The V call is TRBV12-3 or TRBV12-4, the J call TRBJ2-1; 7 bases are a match to TRBD1. V lost 1 base, J lost 7 bases, and 4 bases stayed unmatched. CDR3 size: 14 residues.

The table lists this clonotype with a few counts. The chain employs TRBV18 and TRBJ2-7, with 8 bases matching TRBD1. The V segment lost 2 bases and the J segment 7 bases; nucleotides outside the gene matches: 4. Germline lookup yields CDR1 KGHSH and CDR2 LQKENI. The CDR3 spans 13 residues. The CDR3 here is CASSPETGGEQYF. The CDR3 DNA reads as TGTGCCAGCTCACCAGAAACAGGGGGTGAGCAGTACTTC.

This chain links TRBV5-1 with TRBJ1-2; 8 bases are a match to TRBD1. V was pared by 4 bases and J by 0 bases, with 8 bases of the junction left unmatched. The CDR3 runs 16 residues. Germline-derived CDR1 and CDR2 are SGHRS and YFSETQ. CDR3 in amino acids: CASSPRTGPSNYGYTF. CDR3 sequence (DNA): TGCGCCAGCAGCCCTAGGACAGGGCCGTCTAACTATGGCTACACCTTC.

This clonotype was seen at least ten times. The CDR3: CASSARLAGEGEQYF. The CDR3 DNA reads TGTGCCAGCTCAGCGAGACTAGCGGGAGAGGGCGAGCAGTACTTC. The V gene is TRBV18, the J gene TRBJ2-7; 12 nucleotides align to TRBD2. V was pared by 5 bases and J by 6 bases, with 8 bases of the junction left unmatched. The CDR3 has 15 residues. The germline CDR1 and CDR2 sequences are KGHSH and LQKENI.

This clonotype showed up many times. For the CDR3, the DNA is TGTGCCAGCAGCTTAAGAGGAATGAACACTGAAGCTTTCTTT. This gives the protein CASSLRGMNTEAFF. The rearrangement joins TRBV12-3 or TRBV12-4 to TRBJ1-1, with no clear D. V was cut by 6 bases and J by 0 bases, with 11 bases left in between. The CDR3 is 14 residues long.

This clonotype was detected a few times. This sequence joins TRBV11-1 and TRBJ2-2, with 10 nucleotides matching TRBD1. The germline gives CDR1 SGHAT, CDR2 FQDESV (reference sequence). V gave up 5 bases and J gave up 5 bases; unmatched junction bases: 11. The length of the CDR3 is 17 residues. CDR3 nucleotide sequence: TGTGCCAGCAGCCCGGACAGGGGGGGGATACTGACCGGGGAGCTGTTTTTT. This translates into CASSPDRGGILTGELFF.

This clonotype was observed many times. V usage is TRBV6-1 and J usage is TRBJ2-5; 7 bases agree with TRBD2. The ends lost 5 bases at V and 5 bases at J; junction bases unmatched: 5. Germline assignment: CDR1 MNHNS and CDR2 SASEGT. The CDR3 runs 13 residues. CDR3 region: CASSSGGRETQYF. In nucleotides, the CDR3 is TGTGCCAGCAGTTCGGGGGGACGGGAGACCCAGTACTTC.